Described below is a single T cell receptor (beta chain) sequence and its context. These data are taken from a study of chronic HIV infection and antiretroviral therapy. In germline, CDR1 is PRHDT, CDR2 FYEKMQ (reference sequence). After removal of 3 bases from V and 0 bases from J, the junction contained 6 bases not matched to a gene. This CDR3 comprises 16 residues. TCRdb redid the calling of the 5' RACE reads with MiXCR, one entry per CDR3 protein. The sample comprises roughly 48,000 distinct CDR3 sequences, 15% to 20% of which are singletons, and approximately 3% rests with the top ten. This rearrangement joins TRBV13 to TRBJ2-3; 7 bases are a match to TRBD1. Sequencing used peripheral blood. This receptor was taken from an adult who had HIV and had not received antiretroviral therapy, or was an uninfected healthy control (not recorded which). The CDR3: CASSFGTAPSTDTQYF. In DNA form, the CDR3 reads TGTGCCAGCAGCTTCGGGACAGCCCCTAGCACAGATACGCAGTATTTT.